This T cell receptor (beta chain) was found in a study of identifying expanded T cells in peripheral blood (dated 2019 in TCRdb). As for the study more broadly: Four technical replicates, made by sequencing separate aliquots from the same pool of genomic DNA, were compared pairwise. General conclusions and limits of the study: The authors expected biological variance in healthy repertoires might increase further over much longer intervals such as months to years. Variance in clone template counts between approximately two-week samples significantly increased with total template count across all healthy donors. The binomial model flagged approximately 1.2 differentially abundant clones between technical replicates but approximately 15 over around two weeks and around 19 over roughly 4 weeks. Both the number of clones called differentially abundant and the false-positive rate were significantly reduced by the beta-binomial model across all healthy-donor time intervals.

As to this clone: There is no known antigen for this receptor. No much larger clonotype is one base removed from it; base qualities were not supplied.

TCRbeta CDR3 regions were profiled with the immunoSEQ Assay using bias-controlled multiplex PCR amplification of genomic DNA. The paper's processing steps were these. The absolute abundance of each unique TCRbeta CDR3 region was quantified after sequences were collapsed and filtered. Differential abundance was assessed using a binomial (Fisher-equivalent) model and a beta-binomial model in which time-dependent variance fitted from healthy donors was added. Clones with fewer than 5 combined templates were excluded, and clones with Benjamini-Hochberg FDR below 0.01 were called differentially abundant. The form v = (b*log(k)+a)^2 was used to model beta-binomial variance as a function of total template count across the two samples. The clones in this table, taken by TCRdb from immuneACCESS, are in-frame only. Not every clone is retained; where verified, under half of the shortfall comes from an unresolved V gene, and the cause of the rest is unknown. From that table come the V and J calls and clone size; the DNA was used to work out D and trimming. A total of about 100,000 clones appear in this sample, 80% to 90% of them only once. The ten most abundant clones make up about 5.5% of the sample.

During the collection period, no immune events, such as infections, were documented for the healthy donors. Healthy-donor blood repertoires served as a training cohort to calibrate time-dependent variance in a beta-binomial model of T-cell clone differential abundance. The training cohort was composed of roughly ten healthy donors, 3 female and 7 male. The donors were between about 25 and 70 years old, with an average age of 43 years. Whole blood was collected from each healthy donor at three time points spaced about two weeks apart and obtained from a commercial supplier. For immunosequencing, genomic DNA was extracted from whole blood that had not been sorted. CDR1 and CDR2 were assigned from the germline V gene (reference sequence) as MNHEY and SMNVEV. Trimming takes 5 bases from V and 7 bases from J, and the germline ends sit 8 bases apart. Including cysteine and phenylalanine, the CDR3 has 11 amino acids. Only the CDR3 region is kept as DNA, spanning 33 bases read in frame from base 1.

This receptor was obtained from a person aged 18 to 69 in good health. The V gene is TRBV27 and the J gene is TRBJ1-1; the D gene identity is not certain. The sample comprised blood. The nucleotide sequence is given as TGTGCCAGCAGTATAGGAGGTGAAGCTTTCTTT. Its product reads: CASSIGGEAFF.